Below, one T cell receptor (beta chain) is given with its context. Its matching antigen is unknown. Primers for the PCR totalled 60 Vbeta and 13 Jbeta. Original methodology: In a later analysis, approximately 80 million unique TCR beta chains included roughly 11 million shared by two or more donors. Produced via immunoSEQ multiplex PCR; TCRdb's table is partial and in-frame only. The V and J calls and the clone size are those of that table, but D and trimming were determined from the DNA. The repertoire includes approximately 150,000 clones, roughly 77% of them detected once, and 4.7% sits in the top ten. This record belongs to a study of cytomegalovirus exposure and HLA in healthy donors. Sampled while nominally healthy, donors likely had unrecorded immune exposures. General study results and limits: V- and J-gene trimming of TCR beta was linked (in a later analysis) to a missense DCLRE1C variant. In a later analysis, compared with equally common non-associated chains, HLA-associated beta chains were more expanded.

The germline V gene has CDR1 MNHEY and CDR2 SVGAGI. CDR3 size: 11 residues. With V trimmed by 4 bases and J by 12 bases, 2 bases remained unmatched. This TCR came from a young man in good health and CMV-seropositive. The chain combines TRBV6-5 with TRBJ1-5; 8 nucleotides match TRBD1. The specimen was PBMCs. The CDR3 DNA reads TGTGCCAGCAGTTCAGGGGGCTACCAGCATTTT. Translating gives CASSSGGYQHF.